This TCR beta chain is drawn from a study of T cells in tumors after PD-1 blockade. Study results and limitations: Some novel exhausted tumor clones appeared in pre-treatment blood, suggesting peripheral recruitment.

Repertoires were generated with immunoSEQ multiplex PCR, while TCRdb's copy carries only in-frame clones and drops some. This sample has 45,000 to 60,000 clones, with roughly 80% found just once. Of note for this clone: The antigen remains unidentified.

Germline values: CDR1 MNHEY, CDR2 SVGAGI. Trimming cost V 6 bases and J 0 bases, with 9 bases left between them. This CDR3 has 14 residues. This clonotype was sampled from a human donor with basal cell carcinoma. The chain joins TRBV6-5 to TRBJ1-3; D not resolved. Source: PBMCs, taken before anti-PD-1 treatment. This chain's CDR3 is CASRQPSSGNTIYF. The CDR3 DNA sequence: TGTGCCAGCAGACAGCCTAGCTCTGGAAACACCATATATTTT.